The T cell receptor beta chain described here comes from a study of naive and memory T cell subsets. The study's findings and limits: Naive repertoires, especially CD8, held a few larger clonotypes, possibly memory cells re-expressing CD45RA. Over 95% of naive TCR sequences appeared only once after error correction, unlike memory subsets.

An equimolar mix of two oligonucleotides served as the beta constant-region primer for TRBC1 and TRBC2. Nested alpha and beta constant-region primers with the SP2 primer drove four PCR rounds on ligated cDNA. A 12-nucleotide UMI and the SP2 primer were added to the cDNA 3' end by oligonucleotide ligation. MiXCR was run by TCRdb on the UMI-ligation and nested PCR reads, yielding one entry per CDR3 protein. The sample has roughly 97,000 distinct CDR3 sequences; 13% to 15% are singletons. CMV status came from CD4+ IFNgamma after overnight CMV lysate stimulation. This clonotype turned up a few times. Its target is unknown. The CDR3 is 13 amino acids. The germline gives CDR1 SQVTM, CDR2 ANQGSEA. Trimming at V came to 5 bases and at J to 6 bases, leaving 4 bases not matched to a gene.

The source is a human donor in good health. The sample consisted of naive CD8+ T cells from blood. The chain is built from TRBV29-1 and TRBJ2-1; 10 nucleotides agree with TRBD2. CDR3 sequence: CSVSGTSANEQFF. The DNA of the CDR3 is TGCAGCGTTTCCGGGACTAGCGCCAATGAGCAGTTCTTC.